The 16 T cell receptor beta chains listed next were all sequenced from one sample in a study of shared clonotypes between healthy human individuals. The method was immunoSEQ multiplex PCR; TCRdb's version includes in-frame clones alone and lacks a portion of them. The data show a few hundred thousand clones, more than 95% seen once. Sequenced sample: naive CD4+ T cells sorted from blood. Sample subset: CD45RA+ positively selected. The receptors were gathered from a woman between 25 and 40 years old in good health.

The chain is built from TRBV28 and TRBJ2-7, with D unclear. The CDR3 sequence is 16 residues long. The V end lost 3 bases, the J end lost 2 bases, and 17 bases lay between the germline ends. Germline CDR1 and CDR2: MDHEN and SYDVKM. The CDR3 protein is CASSFLTLARTYEQYF. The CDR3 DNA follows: TGTGCCAGCAGTTTCCTTACCCTTGCTCGGACCTACGAGCAGTACTTC. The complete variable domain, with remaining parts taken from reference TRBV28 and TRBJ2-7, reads DVKVTQSSRYLVKRTGEKVFLECVQDMDHENMFWYRQDPGLGLRLIYFSYDVKMKEKGDIPEGYSVSREKKERFSLILESASTNQTSMYLCASSFLTLARTYEQYFGPGTRLTVT.

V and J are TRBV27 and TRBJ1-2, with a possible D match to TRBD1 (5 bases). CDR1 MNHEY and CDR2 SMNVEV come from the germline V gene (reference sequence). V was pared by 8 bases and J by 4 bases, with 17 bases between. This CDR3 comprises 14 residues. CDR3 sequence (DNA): TGTGCCAGCGGACGGGACCTTGGGGTCTATGGCTACACCTTC. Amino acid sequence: CASGRDLGVYGYTF.

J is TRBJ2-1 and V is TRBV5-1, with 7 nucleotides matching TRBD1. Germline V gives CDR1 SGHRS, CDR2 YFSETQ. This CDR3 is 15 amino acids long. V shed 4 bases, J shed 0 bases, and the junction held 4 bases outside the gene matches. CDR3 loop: CASSPDRVSYNEQFF. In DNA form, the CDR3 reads TGCGCCAGCAGCCCCGACAGGGTCTCCTACAATGAGCAGTTCTTC.

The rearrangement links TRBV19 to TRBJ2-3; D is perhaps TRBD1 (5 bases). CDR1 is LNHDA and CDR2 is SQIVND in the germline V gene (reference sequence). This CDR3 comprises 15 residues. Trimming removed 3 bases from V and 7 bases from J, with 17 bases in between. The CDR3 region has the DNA TGTGCCAGTAGTATGGACCAGGGCTCCTCGAATACGCAGTATTTT. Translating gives CASSMDQGSSNTQYF.

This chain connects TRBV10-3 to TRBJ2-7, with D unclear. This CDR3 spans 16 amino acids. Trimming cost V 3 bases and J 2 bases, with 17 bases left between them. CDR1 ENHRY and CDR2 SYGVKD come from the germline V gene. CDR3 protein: CAISDLAADGTYEQYF. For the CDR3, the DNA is TGTGCCATCAGTGACCTGGCAGCCGACGGTACCTACGAGCAGTACTTC.

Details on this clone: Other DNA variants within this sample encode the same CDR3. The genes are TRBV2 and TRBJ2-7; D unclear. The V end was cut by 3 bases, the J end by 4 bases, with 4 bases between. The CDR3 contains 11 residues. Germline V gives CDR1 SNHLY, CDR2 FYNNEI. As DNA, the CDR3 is TGTGCCAGCAGTGAGGGTTACGAGCAGTACTTC. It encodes CASSEGYEQYF.

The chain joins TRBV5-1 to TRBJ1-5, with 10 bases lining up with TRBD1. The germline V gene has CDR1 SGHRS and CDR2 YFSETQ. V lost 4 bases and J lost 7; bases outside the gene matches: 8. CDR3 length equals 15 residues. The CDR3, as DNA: TGCGCCAGCAGCACGACAGGGGGCGCGAGGCAGCCCCAGCATTTT. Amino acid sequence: CASSTTGGARQPQHF.

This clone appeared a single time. CDR3 sequence (DNA): TGTGCCTGGGGCCCGGGACAGGGTTGGGATGAGCAGTTCTTC. Translation: CAWGPGQGWDEQFF. This chain joins TRBV30 and TRBJ2-1; 9 bases are shared with TRBD1. The length of the CDR3 is 14 residues. Germline CDR1 reads GTSNPN; CDR2 reads SVGIG (reference sequence). V was clipped by 5 bases and J by 8 bases; unmatched bases: 10.

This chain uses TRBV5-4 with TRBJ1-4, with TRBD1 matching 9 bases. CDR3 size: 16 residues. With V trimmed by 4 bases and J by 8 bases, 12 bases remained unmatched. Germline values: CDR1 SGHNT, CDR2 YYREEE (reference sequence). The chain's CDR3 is CASSPIGGQGYEKLFF. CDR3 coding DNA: TGTGCCAGCAGCCCTATAGGGGGACAGGGTTACGAAAAACTGTTTTTT.

CDR3 nucleotides: TGTGCCATCAGTGAGGGGGAGACTAGCGGAGTATATTACGAGCAGTACTTC. Encoded protein: CAISEGETSGVYYEQYF. The chain uses TRBV10-3 and TRBJ2-7, with 9 bases aligning to TRBD2. The germline CDR1 and CDR2 sequences are ENHRY and SYGVKD. The CDR3 contains 17 residues. V shed 2 bases, J shed 4 bases, and the junction held 12 bases outside the gene matches.

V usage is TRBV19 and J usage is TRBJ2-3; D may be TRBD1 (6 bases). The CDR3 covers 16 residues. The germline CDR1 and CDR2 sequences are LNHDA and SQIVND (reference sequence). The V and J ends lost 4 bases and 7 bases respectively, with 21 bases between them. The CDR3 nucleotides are TGTGCCAGTAGTACCCACAAGAAGGGGGACGGAAATACGCAGTATTTT. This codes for CASSTHKKGDGNTQYF.

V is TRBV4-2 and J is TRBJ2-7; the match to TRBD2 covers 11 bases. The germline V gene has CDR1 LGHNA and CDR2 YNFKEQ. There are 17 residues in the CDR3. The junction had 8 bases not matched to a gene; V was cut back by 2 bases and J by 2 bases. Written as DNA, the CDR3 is TGTGCCAGCAGCCAAAGTCTAGCGGGAGGTTTAGCCTACGAGCAGTACTTC. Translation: CASSQSLAGGLAYEQYF.

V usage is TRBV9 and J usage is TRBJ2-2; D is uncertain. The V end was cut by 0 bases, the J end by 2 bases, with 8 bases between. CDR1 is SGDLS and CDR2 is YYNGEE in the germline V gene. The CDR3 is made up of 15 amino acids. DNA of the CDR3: TGTGCCAGCAGCGTAGCTCAAGTCAACACCGGGGAGCTGTTTTTT. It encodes CASSVAQVNTGELFF.

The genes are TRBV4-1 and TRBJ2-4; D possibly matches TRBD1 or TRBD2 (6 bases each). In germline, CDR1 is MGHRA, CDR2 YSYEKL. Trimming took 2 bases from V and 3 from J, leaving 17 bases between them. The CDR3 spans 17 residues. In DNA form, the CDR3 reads TGCGCCAGCAGCCAACCGTTAGGGGGGCGAGGCAAAAACATTCAGTACTTC. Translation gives CASSQPLGGRGKNIQYF.

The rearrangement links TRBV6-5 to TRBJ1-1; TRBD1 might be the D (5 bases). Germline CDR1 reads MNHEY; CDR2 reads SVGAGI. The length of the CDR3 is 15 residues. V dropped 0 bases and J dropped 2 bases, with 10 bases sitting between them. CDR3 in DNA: TGTGCCAGCAGTTACTCGTCAGGGATAAACACTGAAGCTTTCTTT. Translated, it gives CASSYSSGINTEAFF.

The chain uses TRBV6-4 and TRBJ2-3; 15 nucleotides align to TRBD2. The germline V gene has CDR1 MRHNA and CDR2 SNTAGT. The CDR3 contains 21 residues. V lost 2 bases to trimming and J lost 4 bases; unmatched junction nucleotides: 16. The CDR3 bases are TGTGCCAGCAGTGACACGAGTGGACTAGCGGGAGGGGCCCCATGGCCAGATACGCAGTATTTT. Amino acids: CASSDTSGLAGGAPWPDTQYF.